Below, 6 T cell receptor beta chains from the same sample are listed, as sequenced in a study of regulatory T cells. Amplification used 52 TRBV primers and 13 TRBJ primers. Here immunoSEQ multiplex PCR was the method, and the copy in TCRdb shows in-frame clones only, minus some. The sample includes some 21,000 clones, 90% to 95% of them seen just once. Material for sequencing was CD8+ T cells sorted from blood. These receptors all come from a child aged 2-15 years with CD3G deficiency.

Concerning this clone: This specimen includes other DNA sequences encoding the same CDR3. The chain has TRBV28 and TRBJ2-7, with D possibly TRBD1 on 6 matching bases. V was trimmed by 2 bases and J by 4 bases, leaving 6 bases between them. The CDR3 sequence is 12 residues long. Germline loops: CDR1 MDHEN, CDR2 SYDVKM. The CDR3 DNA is TGTGCCAGCAGTTTACAGGGGTACGAGCAGTACTTC. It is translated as CASSLQGYEQYF.

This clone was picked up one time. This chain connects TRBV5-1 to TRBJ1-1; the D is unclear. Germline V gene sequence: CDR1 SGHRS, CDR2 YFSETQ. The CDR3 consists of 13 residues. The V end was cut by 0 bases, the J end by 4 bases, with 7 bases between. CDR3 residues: CASSLGGGTEAFF. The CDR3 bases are TGCGCCAGCAGCTTGGGGGGTGGCACTGAAGCTTTCTTT.

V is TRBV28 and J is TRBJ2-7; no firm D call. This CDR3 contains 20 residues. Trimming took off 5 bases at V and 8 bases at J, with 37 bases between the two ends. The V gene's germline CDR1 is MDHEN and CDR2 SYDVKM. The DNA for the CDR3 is TGTGCCAGCAGTCAACCCCTTTTAGTGTTGGGTAGTCAATCCCCACATCAGCAGTACTTC. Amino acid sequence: CASSQPLLVLGSQSPHQQYF.

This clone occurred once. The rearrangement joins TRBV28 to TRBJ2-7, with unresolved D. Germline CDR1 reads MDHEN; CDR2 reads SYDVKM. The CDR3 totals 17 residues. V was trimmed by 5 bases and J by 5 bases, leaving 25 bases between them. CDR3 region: CASSRKYAVGPLDEQYF. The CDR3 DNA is TGTGCCAGCAGTCGGAAGTATGCGGTAGGGCCCCTGGACGAGCAGTACTTC. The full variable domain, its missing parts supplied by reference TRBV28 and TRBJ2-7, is DVKVTQSSRYLVKRTGEKVFLECVQDMDHENMFWYRQDPGLGLRLIYFSYDVKMKEKGDIPEGYSVSREKKERFSLILESASTNQTSMYLCASSRKYAVGPLDEQYFGPGTRLTVT.

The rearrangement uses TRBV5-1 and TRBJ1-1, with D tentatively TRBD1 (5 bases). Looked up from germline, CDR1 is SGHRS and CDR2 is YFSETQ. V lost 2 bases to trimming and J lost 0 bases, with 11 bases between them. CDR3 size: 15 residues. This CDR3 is CASSLGAGMNTEAFF. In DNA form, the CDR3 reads TGCGCCAGCAGCTTAGGGGCGGGGATGAACACTGAAGCTTTCTTT.

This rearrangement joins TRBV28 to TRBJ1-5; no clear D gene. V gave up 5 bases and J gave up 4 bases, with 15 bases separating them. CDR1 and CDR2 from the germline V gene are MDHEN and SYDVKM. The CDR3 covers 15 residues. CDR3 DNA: TGTGCCAGCAGTCCCACGGGCAGAAAAAATCAGCCCCAGCATTTT. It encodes CASSPTGRKNQPQHF.